This T cell receptor beta chain stems from a study of T cell responses to AZD1222 COVID-19 vaccine. The study, taken as a whole, reports: Close to half of spike-specific TCRs reportedly recognize unmutated variant regions. Donor demographics were predominantly white British with a female majority; clonal diversity may be underestimated. Vaccination with two AZD1222 doses was followed by a rise in Spike-specific TCR breadth and depth.

Clones were read by immunoSEQ multiplex PCR, and TCRdb kept only the in-frame ones, dropping some. The table records 100,000 to 150,000 clones, just over 90% of them present only once. Comment on this clone: The antigen is unknown.

CDR3 length equals 16 residues. Trimming cost V 1 base and J 6 bases; bases outside gene matches: 11. The germline gives CDR1 SGHTA, CDR2 FQGNSA. Pooled together were second doses at about 4 or about 12 weeks. This clonotype was obtained from an adult who received the AZD1222 COVID-19 vaccine. The starting material was peripheral blood, obtained 28 days after the second AZD1222 dose. The chain recombines TRBV7-2 with TRBJ1-2; 7 positions match TRBD1. The CDR3 nucleotides read TGTGCCAGCAGCTTAGTTTGGGGGAGGGGGCATGATGGCTACACCTTC. It encodes CASSLVWGRGHDGYTF.